Listed below are T cell receptor beta chains from one sample, sequenced in a study of T cells in Graves' hyperthyroidism and ophthalmopathy. TCRdb redid the calling of the multiplex PCR reads with MiXCR, one entry per CDR3 protein. This table has fewer than 650,000 distinct CDR3 sequences, 40% to 50% appearing once. The sequenced material came from peripheral blood or thyroid tissue (not recorded which). Every receptor here comes from an adult woman with Graves' disease, either hyperthyroidism or ophthalmopathy (not recorded which). The CDR3 runs from the conserved cysteine through the conserved F or W. D genes are given only for firm matches. Size values are once, few and many counts, or a class for expanded clones, and some rows have none.

J	D	size	V	length	DNA	CDR3
TRBJ1-2	.	many	TRBV7-9	16	TGTGCCAGCAGCGAACGTCGGGGGGGAGTGTTAGATGGCTACACCTTC	CASSERRGGVLDGYTF
TRBJ2-5	.	many	TRBV6-1	15	TGTGCCAGCAGTCTCCAACCGGGACTCCGAGAGACCCAGTACTTC	CASSLQPGLRETQYF
TRBJ1-5	TRBD1	few	TRBV2	16	TGTGCCAGCAGCGGAGGGGGCACTGGAAAAAATCAGCCCCAGCATTTT	CASSGGGTGKNQPQHF
TRBJ1-2	TRBD1	many	TRBV29-1	13	TGCAGCGTCTGGGACAGGGCCTTCTATGGCTACACCTTC	CSVWDRAFYGYTF
TRBJ2-1	TRBD2	.	TRBV20-1	14	TGCAGTGCGACAGATAGCGGGTTTCGATCCGAGCAGTTCTTC	CSATDSGFRSEQFF
TRBJ2-3	TRBD1	few	TRBV7-9	14	TGTGCCAGCAGCTTTTCGACAGGGCTCGATACGCAGTATTTT	CASSFSTGLDTQYF
TRBJ2-7	TRBD2	once	TRBV7-9	14	TGTGCCAGCAGCTATATGGGACTAGCCTACGAGCAGTACTTC	CASSYMGLAYEQYF
TRBJ2-5	.	.	TRBV9	16	TGTGCCAGCAGCGTAGGTCCCCACCGGTACTCGGAGACCCAGTACTTC	CASSVGPHRYSETQYF
TRBJ2-5	TRBD1	.	TRBV30	18	TGTGCCTGGAGTGGTGACAGGGCGGCCCTAATTCCCCAAGAGACCCAGTACTTC	CAWSGDRAALIPQETQYF
TRBJ2-6	TRBD2	.	TRBV7-9	16	TGTGCCAGCAGCTTTGGCGGGAGCCATGGGGCCAACGTCCTGACTTTC	CASSFGGSHGANVLTF
TRBJ2-2	.	many	TRBV2	11	TGTGCCAGCCGGGGATCCGGGGAGCTGTTTTTT	CASRGSGELFF
TRBJ2-5	.	few	TRBV7-9	13	TGTGCCAGCATGGGGTCGTTAGGGGAGACCCAGTACTTC	CASMGSLGETQYF
TRBJ1-5	.	.	TRBV19	15	TGTGCCAGTAGTATAAGTCAGGTCGCCAATCAGCCCCAGCATTTT	CASSISQVANQPQHF
TRBJ2-5	.	.	TRBV25-1	17	TGTGCCAGCAGTGAATCCGGGACAGCGGGAGCTGACGAGACCCAGTACTTC	CASSESGTAGADETQYF
TRBJ1-1	.	.	TRBV7-6	13	TGTGCCAGCAGCCCGGCCGGGTGGACTGAAGCTTTCTTT	CASSPAGWTEAFF
TRBJ2-7	.	once	TRBV19	14	TGTGCCAGTACCCCAAGGGGGGACTCCTACGAGCAGTACTTC	CASTPRGDSYEQYF